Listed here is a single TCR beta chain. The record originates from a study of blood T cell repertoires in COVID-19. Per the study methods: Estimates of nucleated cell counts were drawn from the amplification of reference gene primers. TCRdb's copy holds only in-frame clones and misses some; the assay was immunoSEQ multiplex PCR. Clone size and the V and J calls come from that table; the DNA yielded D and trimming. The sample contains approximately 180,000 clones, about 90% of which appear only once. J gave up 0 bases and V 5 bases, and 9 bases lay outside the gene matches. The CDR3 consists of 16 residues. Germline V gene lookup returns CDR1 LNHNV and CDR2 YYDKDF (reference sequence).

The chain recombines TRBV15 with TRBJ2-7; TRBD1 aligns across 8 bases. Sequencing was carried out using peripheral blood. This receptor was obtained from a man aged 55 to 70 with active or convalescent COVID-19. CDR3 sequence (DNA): TGTGCCACCAGCCCCCGACAGGGGTACGGCTCCTACGAGCAGTACTTC. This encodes CATSPRQGYGSYEQYF.